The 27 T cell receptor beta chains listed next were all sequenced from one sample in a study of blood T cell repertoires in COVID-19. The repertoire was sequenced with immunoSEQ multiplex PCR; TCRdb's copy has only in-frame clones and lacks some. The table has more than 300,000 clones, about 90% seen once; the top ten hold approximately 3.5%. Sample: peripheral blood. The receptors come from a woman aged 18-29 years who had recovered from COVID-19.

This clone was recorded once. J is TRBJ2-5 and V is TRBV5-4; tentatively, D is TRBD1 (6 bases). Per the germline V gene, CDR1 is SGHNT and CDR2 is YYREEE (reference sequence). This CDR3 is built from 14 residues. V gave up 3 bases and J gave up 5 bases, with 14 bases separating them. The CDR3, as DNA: TGTGCCAGCAGCTGGGGGACAACGAAGGAGACCCAGTACTTC. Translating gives CASSWGTTKETQYF.

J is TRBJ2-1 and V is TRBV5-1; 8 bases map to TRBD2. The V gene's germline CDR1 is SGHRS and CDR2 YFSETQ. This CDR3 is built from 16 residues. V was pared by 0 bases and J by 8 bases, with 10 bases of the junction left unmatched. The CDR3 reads CASSLAHGAGGDEQFF. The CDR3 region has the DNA TGCGCCAGCAGCTTGGCCCACGGGGCCGGGGGGGATGAGCAGTTCTTC. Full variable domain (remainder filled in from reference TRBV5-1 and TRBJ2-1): KAGVTQTPRYLIKTRGQQVTLSCSPISGHRSVSWYQQTPGQGLQFLFEYFSETQRNKGNFPGRFSGRQFSNSRSEMNVSTLELGDSALYLCASSLAHGAGGDEQFFGPGTRLTVL.

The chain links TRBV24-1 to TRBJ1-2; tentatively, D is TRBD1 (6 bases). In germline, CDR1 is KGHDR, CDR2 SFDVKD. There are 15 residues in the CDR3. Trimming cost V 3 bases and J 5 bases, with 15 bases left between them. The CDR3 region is CATSDKGRGPYGYTF. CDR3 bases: TGTGCCACCAGTGATAAGGGCAGGGGCCCTTATGGCTACACCTTC.

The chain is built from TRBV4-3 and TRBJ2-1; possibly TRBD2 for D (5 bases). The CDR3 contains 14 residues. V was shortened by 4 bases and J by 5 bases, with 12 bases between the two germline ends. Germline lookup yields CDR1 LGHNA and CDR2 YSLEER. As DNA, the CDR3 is TGCGCCAGCAGCCCCGCAACGGGGAACAATGAGCAGTTCTTC. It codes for CASSPATGNNEQFF.

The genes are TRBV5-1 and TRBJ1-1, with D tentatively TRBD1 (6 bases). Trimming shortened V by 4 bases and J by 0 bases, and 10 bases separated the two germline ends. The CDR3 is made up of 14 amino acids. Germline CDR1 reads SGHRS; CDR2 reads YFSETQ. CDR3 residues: CASSVGQMNTEAFF. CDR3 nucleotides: TGCGCCAGCAGCGTCGGACAGATGAACACTGAAGCTTTCTTT.

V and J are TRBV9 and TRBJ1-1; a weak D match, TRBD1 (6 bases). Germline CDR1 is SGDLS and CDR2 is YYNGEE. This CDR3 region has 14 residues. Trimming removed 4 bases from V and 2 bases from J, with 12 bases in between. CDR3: CASSLRGGNTEAFF. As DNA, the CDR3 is TGTGCCAGCAGCCTAAGGGGGGGAAACACTGAAGCTTTCTTT.

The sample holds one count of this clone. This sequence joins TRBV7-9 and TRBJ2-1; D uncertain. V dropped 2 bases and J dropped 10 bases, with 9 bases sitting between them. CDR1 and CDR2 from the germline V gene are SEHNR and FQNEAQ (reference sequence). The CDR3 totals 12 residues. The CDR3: CASSLSEIEQFF. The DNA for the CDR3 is TGTGCCAGCAGCTTATCTGAGATAGAGCAGTTCTTC.

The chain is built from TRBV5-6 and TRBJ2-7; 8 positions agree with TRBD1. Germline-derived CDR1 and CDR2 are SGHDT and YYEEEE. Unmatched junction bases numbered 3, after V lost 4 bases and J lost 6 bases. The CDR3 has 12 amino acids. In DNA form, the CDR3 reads TGTGCCAGCAGCATACAGGGGGGCGAGCAGTACGTC. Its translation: CASSIQGGEQYV.

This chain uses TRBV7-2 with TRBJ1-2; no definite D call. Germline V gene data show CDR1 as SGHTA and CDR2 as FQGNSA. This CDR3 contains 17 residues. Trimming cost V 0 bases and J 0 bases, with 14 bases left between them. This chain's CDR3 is CASSLAMGGGSNYGYTF. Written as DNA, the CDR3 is TGTGCCAGCAGCTTAGCGATGGGTGGCGGTTCTAACTATGGCTACACCTTC.

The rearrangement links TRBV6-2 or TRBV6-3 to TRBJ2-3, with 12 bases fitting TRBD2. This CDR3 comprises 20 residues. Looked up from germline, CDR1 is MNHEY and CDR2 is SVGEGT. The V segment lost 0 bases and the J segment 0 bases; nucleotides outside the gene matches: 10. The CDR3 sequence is CASSYSRLAGADFSTDTQYF. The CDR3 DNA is TGTGCCAGCAGTTACTCGCGACTAGCGGGAGCTGACTTCAGCACAGATACGCAGTATTTT.

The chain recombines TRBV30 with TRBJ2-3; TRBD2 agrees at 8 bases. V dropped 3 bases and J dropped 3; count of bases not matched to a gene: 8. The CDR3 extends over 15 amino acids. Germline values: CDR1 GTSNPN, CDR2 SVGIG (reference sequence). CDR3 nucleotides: TGTGCCTGGAGCGGGAGTAGCGGGACAACAGATACGCAGTATTTT. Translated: CAWSGSSGTTDTQYF.

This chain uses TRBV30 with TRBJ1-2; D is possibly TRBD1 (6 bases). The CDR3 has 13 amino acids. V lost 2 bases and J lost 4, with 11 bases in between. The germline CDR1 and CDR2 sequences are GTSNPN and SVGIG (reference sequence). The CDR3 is CAWSLGGFYGYTF. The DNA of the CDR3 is TGTGCCTGGAGTTTAGGGGGTTTCTATGGCTACACCTTC.

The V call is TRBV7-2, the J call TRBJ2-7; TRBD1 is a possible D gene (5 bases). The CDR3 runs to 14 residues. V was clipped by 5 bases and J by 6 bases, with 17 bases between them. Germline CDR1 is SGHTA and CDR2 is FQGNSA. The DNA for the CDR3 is TGTGCCAGCAGCCCTGGAATAACAGGTGGCGAGCAGTACGTC. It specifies CASSPGITGGEQYV.

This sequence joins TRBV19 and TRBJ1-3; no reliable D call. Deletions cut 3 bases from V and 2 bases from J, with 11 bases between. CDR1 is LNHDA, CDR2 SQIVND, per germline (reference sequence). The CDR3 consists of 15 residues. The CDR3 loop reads CASSMVQETGNTIYF. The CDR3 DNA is TGTGCCAGTAGTATGGTTCAGGAAACTGGAAACACCATATATTTT.

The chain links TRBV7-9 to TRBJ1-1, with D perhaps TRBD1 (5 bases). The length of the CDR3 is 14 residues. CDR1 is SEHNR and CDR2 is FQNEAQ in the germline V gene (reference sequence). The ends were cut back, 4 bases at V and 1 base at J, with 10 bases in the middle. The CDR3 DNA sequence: TGTGCCAGCAGCTCCAGACAGCCGAACACTGAAGCTTTCTTT. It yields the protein CASSSRQPNTEAFF. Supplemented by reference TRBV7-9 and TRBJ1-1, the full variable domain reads DTGVSQNPRHKITKRGQNVTFRCDPISEHNRLYWYRQTLGQGPEFLTYFQNEAQLEKSRLLSDRFSAERPKGSFSTLEIQRTEQGDSAMYLCASSSRQPNTEAFFGQGTRLTVV.

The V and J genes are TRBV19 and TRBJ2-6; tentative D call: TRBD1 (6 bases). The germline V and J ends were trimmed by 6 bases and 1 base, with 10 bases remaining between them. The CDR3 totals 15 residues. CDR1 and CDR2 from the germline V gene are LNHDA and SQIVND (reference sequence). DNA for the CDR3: TGTGCCAGTAGCTTCACAGGGTCTGGGGCCAACGTCCTGACTTTC. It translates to CASSFTGSGANVLTF. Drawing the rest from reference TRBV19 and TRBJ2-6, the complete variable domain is DGGITQSPKYLFRKEGQNVTLSCEQNLNHDAMYWYRQDPGQGLRLIYYSQIVNDFQKGDIAEGYSVSREKKESFPLTVTSAQKNPTAFYLCASSFTGSGANVLTFGAGSRLTVL.

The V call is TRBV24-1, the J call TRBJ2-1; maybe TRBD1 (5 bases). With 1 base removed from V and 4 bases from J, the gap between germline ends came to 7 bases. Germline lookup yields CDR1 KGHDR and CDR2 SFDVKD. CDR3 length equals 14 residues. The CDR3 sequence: CATSDFRDYNEQFF. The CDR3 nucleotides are TGTGCCACCAGTGATTTCAGGGATTACAATGAGCAGTTCTTC.

The chain's CDR3 is CAWGTEFYNEQFF. CDR3 DNA sequence: TGTGCCTGGGGGACAGAGTTTTACAATGAGCAGTTCTTC. J is TRBJ2-1 and V is TRBV30; 7 nucleotides line up with TRBD1. This CDR3 contains 13 residues. CDR1 and CDR2 (germline): GTSNPN, SVGIG (reference sequence). The ends lost 5 bases at V and 4 bases at J; junction bases unmatched: 5.

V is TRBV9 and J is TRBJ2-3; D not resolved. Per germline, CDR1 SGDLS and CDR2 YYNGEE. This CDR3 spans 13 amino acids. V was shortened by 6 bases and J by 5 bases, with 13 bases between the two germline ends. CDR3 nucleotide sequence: TGTGCCAGCACCCCCCACCCCGGAGATACGCAGTATTTT. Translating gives CASTPHPGDTQYF.

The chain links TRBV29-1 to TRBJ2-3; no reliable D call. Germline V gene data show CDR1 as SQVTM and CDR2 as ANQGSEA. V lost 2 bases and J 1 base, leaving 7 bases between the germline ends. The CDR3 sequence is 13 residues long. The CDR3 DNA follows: TGCAGCGTTGAAAGTCAGGGCACAGATACGCAGTATTTT. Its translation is CSVESQGTDTQYF.

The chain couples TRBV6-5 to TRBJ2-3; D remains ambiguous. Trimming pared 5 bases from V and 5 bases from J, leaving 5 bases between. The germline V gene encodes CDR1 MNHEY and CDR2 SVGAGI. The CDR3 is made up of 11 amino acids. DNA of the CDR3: TGTGCCAGCAGTAGTAGAGATACGCAGTATTTT. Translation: CASSSRDTQYF.

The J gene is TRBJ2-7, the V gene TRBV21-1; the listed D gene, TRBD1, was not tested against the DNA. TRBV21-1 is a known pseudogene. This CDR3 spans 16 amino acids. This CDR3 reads CASSMGHRKSSYEQYV. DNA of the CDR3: TGTGCCAGCAGCATGGGTCACAGAAAGAGCTCCTACGAGCAGTACGTC.

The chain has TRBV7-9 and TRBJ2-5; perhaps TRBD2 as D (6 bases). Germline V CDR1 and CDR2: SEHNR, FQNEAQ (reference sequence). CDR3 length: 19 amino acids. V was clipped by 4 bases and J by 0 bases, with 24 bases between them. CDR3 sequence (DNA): TGTGCCAGCAGCTACCCATCGGCAGGGAGGTTTGCAGACCAAGAGACCCAGTACTTC. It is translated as CASSYPSAGRFADQETQYF.

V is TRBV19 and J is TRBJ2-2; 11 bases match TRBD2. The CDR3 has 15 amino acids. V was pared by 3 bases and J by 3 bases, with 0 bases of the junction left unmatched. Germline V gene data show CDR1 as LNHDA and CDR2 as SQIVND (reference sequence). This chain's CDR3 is CASSISGRDTGELFF. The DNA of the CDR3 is TGTGCCAGTAGTATTAGCGGGAGGGACACCGGGGAGCTGTTTTTT.

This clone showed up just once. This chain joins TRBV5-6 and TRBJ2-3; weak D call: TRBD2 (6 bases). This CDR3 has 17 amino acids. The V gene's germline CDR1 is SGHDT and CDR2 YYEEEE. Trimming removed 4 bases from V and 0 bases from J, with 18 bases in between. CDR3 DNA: TGTGCCAGCAGCAGAGGACGGGGGTCAACTAGCACAGATACGCAGTATTTT. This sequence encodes CASSRGRGSTSTDTQYF. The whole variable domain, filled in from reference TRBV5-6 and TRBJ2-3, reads DAGVTQSPTHLIKTRGQQVTLRCSPKSGHDTVSWYQQALGQGPQFIFQYYEEEERQRGNFPDRFSGHQFPNYSSELNVNALLLGDSALYLCASSRGRGSTSTDTQYFGPGTRLTVL.

The CDR3: CASSLWGPRAGGVTDTQYF. CDR3 bases: TGCGCCAGCAGCTTGTGGGGCCCGCGGGCAGGGGGCGTCACAGATACGCAGTATTTT. This chain links TRBV5-1 with TRBJ2-3; 8 bases are shared with TRBD1. This CDR3 has 19 residues. CDR1 is SGHRS, CDR2 YFSETQ, per germline. Trimming cost V 1 base and J 2 bases; bases outside gene matches: 15.

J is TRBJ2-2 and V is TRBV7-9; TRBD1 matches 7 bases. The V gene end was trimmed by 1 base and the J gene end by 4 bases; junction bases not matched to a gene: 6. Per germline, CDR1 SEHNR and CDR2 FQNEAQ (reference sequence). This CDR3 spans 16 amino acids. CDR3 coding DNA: TGTGCCAGCAGCTTAGTACGGGCAGGGGGCACCGGGGAGCTGTTTTTT. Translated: CASSLVRAGGTGELFF.